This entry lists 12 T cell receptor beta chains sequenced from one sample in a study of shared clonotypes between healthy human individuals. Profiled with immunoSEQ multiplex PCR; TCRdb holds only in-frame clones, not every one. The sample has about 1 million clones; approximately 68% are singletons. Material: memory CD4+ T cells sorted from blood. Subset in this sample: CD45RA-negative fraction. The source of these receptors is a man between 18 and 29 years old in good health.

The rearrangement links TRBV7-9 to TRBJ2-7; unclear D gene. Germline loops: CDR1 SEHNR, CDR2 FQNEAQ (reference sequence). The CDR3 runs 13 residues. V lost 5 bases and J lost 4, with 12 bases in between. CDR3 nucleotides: TGTGCCAGCAGCCGCGGCGCCACATACGAGCAGTACTTC. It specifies CASSRGATYEQYF.

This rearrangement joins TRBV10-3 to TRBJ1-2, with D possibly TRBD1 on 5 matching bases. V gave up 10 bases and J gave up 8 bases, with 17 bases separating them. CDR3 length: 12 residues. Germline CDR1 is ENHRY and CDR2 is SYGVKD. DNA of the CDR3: TGTGCCACGGGGGAGAGGGCAAGCGGCTACACCTTC. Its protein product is CATGERASGYTF.

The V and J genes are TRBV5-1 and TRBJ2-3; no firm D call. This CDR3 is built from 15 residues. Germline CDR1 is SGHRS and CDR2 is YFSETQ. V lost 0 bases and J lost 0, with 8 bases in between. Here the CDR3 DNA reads TGCGCCAGCAGCTTGGAACCAGCTAGCACAGATACGCAGTATTTT. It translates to CASSLEPASTDTQYF. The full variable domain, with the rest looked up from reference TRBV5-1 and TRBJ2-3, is KAGVTQTPRYLIKTRGQQVTLSCSPISGHRSVSWYQQTPGQGLQFLFEYFSETQRNKGNFPGRFSGRQFSNSRSEMNVSTLELGDSALYLCASSLEPASTDTQYFGPGTRLTVL.

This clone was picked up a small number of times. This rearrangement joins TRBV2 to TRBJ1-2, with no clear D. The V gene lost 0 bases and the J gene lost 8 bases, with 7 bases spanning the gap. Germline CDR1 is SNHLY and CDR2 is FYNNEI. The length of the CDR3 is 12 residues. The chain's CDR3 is CASSEALKGYTF. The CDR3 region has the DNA TGTGCCAGCAGTGAAGCGCTTAAGGGCTACACCTTC.

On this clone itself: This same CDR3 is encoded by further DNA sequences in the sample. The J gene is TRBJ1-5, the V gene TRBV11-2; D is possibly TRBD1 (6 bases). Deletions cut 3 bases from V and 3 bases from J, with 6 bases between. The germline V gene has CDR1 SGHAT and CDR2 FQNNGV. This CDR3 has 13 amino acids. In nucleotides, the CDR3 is TGTGCCAGCAGCTTGGGACACAATCAGCCCCAGCATTTT. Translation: CASSLGHNQPQHF.

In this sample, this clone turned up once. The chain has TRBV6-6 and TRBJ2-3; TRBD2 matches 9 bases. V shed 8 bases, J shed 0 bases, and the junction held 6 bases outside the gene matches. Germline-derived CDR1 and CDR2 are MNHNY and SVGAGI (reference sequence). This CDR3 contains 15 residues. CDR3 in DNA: TGTGCCAGCCGAGCTAGCGGGGCCAGCACAGATACGCAGTATTTT. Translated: CASRASGASTDTQYF.

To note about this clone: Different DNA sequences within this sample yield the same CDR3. CDR3: CASSYGDSGANVLTF. As DNA, the CDR3 is TGTGCCAGCAGTTACGGGGATTCTGGGGCCAACGTCCTGACTTTC. V usage is TRBV6-5 and J usage is TRBJ2-6; no clear D gene. V lost 2 bases and J 1 base, leaving 6 bases between the germline ends. CDR1 and CDR2 (germline): MNHEY, SVGAGI. This CDR3 region has 15 residues.

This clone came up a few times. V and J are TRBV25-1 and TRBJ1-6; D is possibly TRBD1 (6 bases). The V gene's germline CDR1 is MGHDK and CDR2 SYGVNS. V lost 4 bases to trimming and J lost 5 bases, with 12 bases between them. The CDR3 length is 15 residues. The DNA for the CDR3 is TGTGCCAGCAGTGCTTTCCAGGGGAATAATTCACCCCTCCACTTT. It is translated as CASSAFQGNNSPLHF.

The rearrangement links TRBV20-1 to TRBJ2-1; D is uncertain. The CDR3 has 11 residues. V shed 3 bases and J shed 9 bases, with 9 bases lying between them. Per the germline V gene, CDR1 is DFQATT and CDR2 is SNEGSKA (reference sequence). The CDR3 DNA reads TGCAGTGCTAGTCTGATGACTGAGCAGTTCTTC. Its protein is CSASLMTEQFF.

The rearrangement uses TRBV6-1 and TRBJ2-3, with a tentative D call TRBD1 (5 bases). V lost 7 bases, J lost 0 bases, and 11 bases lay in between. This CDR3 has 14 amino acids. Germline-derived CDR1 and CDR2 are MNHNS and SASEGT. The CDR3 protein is CASKNRRSTDTQYF. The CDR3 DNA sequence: TGTGCCAGCAAAAACAGGCGTAGCACAGATACGCAGTATTTT.

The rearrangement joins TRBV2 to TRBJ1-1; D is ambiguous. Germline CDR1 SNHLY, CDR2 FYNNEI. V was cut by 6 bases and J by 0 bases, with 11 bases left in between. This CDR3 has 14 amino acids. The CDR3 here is CASSRQTVNTEAFF. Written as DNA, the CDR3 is TGTGCCAGCAGCCGTCAAACCGTGAACACTGAAGCTTTCTTT.

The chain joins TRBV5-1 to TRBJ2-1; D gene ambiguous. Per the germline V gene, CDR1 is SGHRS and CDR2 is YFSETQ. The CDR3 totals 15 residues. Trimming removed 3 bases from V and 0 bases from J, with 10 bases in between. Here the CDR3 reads CASSSSISSYNEQFF. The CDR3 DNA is TGCGCCAGCAGCTCCTCAATAAGCTCCTACAATGAGCAGTTCTTC.